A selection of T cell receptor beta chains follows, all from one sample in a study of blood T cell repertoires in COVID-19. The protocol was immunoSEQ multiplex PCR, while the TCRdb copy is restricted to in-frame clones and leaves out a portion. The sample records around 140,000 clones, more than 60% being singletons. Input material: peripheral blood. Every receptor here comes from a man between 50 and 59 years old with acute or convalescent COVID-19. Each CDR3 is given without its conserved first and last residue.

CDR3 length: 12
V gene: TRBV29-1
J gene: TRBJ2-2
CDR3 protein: SASDRADTGELF

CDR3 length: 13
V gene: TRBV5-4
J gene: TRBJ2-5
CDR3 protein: ASSWDRGLSETQY

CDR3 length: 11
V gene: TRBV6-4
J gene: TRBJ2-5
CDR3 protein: ASRGDRVKTQY

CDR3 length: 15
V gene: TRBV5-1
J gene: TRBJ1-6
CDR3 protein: ASSPDAGHKENSPLH

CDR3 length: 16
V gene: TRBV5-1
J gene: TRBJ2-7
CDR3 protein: ASSLGLGLAGLSYEQY

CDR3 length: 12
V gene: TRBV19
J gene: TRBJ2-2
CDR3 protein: ASSMGGNTGELF

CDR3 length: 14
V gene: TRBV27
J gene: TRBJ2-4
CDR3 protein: ASSAFQGVNENIQY

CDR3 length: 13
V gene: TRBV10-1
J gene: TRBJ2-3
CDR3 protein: ASSERGIGTDTQY

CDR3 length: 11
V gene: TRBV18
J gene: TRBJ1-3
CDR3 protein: ASSSGHGNTIY

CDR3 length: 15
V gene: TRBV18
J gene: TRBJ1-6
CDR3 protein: ASSRTGASSYNSPLH

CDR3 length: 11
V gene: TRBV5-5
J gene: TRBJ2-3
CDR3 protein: ASSLWSRDTQY

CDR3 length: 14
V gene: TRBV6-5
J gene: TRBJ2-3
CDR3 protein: ASSFRQEILTDTQY

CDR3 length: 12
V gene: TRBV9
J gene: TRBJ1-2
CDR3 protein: ASSDRTGGYGYT

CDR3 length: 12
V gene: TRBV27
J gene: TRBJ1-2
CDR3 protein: ASSFPGQQSSYT

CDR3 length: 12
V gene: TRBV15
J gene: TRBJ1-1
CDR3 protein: ATSRDRSDTEAF

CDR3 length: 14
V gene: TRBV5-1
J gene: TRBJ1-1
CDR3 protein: ASSPHLTGGETEAF

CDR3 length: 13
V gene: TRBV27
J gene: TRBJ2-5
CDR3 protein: ASSLSVGGQETQY

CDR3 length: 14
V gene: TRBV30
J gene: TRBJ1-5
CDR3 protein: AWILSGIYSNQPQH

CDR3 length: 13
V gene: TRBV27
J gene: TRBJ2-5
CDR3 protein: ASSLLESYQETQY

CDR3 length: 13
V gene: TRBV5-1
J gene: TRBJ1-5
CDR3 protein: ASSWAGLGNQPQH

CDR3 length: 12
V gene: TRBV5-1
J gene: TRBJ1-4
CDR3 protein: ASSLGRFNEKLF

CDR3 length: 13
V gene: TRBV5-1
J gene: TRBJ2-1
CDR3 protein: ASSLGRGGPNEQF

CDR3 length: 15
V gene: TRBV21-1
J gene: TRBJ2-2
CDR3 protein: ASSKERGLKPTGELF

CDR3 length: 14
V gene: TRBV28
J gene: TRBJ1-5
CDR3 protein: ASSPLEGADRQPQH

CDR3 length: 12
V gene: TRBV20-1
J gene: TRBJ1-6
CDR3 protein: SASTSSYNSPLH

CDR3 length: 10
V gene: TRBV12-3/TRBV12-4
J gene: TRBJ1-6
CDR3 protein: ASSRGNSPLH

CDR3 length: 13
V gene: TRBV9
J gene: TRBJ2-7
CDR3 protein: ASSVKDGGGSEQY

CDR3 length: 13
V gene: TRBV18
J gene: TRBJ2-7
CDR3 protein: ASSPDRGPTYEQY